This TCR beta chain is drawn from a study of OX40 agonist ivuxolimab in advanced cancers. The table came from immunoSEQ multiplex PCR; TCRdb's copy has only in-frame clones and leaves some out. The sample yields 80,000 to 100,000 clones, around 86% seen once. There are 14 residues in the CDR3. Germline CDR1 and CDR2: SGHRS and YFSETQ. Trimming removed 4 bases from V and 2 bases from J, with 12 bases in between. The origin of this receptor is an adult with an advanced solid tumor such as melanoma, head and neck, liver or kidney cancer. The chain recombines TRBV5-1 with TRBJ2-5, with D tentatively TRBD1 (6 bases). The sample here was CD4+ or CD8+ T cells sorted from blood, taken in a trial of the OX40 agonist ivuxolimab. CDR3 sequence: CASSRQANQETQYF. The CDR3 DNA is TGCGCCAGCAGCCGACAGGCAAATCAAGAGACCCAGTACTTC.